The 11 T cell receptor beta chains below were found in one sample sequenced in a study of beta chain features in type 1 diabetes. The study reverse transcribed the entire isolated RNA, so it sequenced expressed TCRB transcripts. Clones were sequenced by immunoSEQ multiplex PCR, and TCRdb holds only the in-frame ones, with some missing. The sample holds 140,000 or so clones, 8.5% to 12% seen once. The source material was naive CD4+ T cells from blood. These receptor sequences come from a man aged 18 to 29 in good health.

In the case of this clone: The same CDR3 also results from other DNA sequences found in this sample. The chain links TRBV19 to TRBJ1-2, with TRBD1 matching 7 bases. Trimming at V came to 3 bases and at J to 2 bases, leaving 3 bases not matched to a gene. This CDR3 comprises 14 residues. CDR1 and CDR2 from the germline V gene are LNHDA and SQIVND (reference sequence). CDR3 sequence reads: CASSIPGQNYGYTF. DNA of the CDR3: TGTGCCAGTAGTATTCCGGGACAGAACTATGGCTACACCTTC. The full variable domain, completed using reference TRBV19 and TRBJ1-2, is DGGITQSPKYLFRKEGQNVTLSCEQNLNHDAMYWYRQDPGQGLRLIYYSQIVNDFQKGDIAEGYSVSREKKESFPLTVTSAQKNPTAFYLCASSIPGQNYGYTFGSGTRLTVV.

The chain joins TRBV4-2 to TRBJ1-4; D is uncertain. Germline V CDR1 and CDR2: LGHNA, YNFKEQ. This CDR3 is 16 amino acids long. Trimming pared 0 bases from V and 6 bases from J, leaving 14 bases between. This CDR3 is CASSQDERARHEKLFF. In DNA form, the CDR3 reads TGTGCCAGCAGCCAAGATGAGAGGGCGCGTCATGAAAAACTGTTTTTT.

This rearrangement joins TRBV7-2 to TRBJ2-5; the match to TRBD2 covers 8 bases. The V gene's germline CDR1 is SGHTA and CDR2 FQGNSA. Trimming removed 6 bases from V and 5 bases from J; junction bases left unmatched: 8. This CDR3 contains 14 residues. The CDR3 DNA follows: TGTGCCAGCAGGTTTGGACTAGCTGGTGAGACCCAGTACTTC. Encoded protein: CASRFGLAGETQYF.

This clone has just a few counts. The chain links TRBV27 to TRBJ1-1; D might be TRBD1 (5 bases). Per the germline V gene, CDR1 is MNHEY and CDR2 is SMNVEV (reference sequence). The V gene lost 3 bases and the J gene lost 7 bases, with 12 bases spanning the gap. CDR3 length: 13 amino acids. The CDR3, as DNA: TGTGCCAGCAGTTTTCGGGGGGACCTTGAAGCTTTCTTT. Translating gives CASSFRGDLEAFF.

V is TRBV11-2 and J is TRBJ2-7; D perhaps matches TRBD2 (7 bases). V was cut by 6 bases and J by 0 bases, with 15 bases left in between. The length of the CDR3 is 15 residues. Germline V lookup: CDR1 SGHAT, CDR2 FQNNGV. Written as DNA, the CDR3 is TGTGCCAGCAGAGGGGTGCGGGGGCCCTCCTACGAGCAGTACTTC. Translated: CASRGVRGPSYEQYF.

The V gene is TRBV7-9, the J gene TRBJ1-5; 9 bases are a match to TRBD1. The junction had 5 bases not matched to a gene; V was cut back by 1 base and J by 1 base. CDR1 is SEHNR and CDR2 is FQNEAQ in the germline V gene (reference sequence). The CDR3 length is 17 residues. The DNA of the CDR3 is TGTGCCAGCAGCTTAGGTAAGGGACAGGGAAGCAATCAGCCCCAGCATTTT. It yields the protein CASSLGKGQGSNQPQHF.

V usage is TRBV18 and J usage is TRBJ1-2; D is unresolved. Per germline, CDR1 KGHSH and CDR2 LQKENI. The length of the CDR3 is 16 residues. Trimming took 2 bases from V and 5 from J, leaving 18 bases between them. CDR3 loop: CASSPTPPGNIYGYTF. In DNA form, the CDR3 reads TGTGCCAGCTCACCAACCCCCCCCGGGAATATTTATGGCTACACCTTC.

DNA of the CDR3: TGTGCCAGCAGGCACCGGGACAGGGTAGGCTACACCTTC. This encodes CASRHRDRVGYTF. The chain couples TRBV6-5 to TRBJ1-2, with 9 bases that match TRBD1. From germline, CDR1 is MNHEY and CDR2 SVGAGI. The CDR3 covers 13 residues. Germline trimming cut 6 bases from V and 8 bases from J; bases unmatched to any gene: 7.

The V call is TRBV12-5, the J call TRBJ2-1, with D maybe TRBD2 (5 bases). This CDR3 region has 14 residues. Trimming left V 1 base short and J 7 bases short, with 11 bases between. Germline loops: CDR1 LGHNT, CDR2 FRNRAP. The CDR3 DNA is TGTGCTAGTGGTTTGGACTCGAGGACTAATGAGCAGTTCTTC. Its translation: CASGLDSRTNEQFF.

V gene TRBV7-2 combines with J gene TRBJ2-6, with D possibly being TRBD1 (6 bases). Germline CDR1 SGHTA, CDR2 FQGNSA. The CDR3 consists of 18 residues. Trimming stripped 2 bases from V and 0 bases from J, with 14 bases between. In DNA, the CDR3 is TGTGCCAGCAGCTTAAGGGGGAATACTTTCTCTGGGGCCAACGTCCTGACTTTC. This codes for CASSLRGNTFSGANVLTF.

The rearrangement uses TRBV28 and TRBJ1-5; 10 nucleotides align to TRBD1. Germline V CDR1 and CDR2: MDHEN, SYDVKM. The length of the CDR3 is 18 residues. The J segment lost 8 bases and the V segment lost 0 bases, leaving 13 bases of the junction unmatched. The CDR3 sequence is CASSLWDNGQGGVEPQHF. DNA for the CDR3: TGTGCCAGCAGTTTATGGGACAACGGACAGGGGGGGGTTGAGCCCCAGCATTTT.